The rows below give T cell receptor beta chains drawn from one sample of a study of blood T cell repertoires in COVID-19. Repertoires were generated with immunoSEQ multiplex PCR, while TCRdb's copy carries only in-frame clones and drops some. This table has approximately 300,000 clones, 80% to 90% appearing once. The source material was PBMCs or T cells enriched from blood (not recorded which). The receptor set was obtained from a young woman who had recovered from COVID-19. Both conserved end residues are part of each CDR3. A D gene is named only where the DNA matches it firmly. The listing skips clone size in some rows; elsewhere it reads once, few, many or a size class.

V,J,D,size,DNA,CDR3
TRBV5-6,TRBJ1-6,.,.,TGTGCCAGCAGCTTGCTACAGCTCTATAATTCACCCCTCCACTTT,CASSLLQLYNSPLHF
TRBV12-3/TRBV12-4,TRBJ1-1,.,once,TGTGCCAGCAGTTTACACAGGGACACTGAAGCTTTCTTT,CASSLHRDTEAFF
TRBV2,TRBJ1-5,TRBD1,.,TGTGCCAGCAGCTGGCAGGGGGAAGGGGGCAATCAGCCCCAGCATTTT,CASSWQGEGGNQPQHF
TRBV6-5,TRBJ2-5,.,once,TGTGCCGGCAAGGGGTGGGGAATGGAGACCCAGTACTTC,CAGKGWGMETQYF
TRBV4-2,TRBJ2-5,.,few,TGTGCCAGCAGCCAAGCGGGATCCGAAGAGACCCAGTACTTC,CASSQAGSEETQYF
TRBV7-2,TRBJ2-1,.,.,TGTGCCAGCAGCTTCCGGGACTTTTACAATGAGCAGTTCTTC,CASSFRDFYNEQFF
TRBV6-4,TRBJ1-2,.,.,TGTGCCAGCAGTGACTCGACGGCAGGGAACTATGGCTACACCTTC,CASSDSTAGNYGYTF
TRBV12-5,TRBJ1-2,TRBD1,.,TGTGCTAGTGGTTTGGTTGAGGGGGCTGCGTTGGGCTACACCTTC,CASGLVEGAALGYTF
TRBV6-5,TRBJ1-1,TRBD1,.,TGTGCCAGCAGGACAGGGATGAACACTGAAGCTTTCTTT,CASRTGMNTEAFF
TRBV29-1,TRBJ1-2,TRBD1,.,TGCAGCGTTGAACCTGGGACAGCCGACTATGGCTACACCTTC,CSVEPGTADYGYTF
TRBV7-3,TRBJ2-3,.,.,TGTGCCAGCAGCTTAAGGTCTGGTACTAGCACAGATACGCAGTATTTT,CASSLRSGTSTDTQYF
TRBV6-5,TRBJ2-2,TRBD2,.,TGTGCCAGCACCCCTAGCGGGGGCAACGGGGAGCTGTTTTTT,CASTPSGGNGELFF
TRBV4-1,TRBJ2-7,TRBD1,.,TGCGCCAGCAGCCAAGGCCAGGGGGCCTACGAGCAGTACTTC,CASSQGQGAYEQYF
TRBV6-2/TRBV6-3,TRBJ2-1,.,.,TGTGCCAGCAGTTCTCCCCTGACTAGGGGTCGCTCCTACAATGAGCAGTTCTTC,CASSSPLTRGRSYNEQFF